This T cell receptor (beta chain) was captured by sequencing in a study of blood T cell repertoires in COVID-19. Study-level information: T cells, B-cell-depleted T cells, or PBMCs provided the cDNA or gDNA that served as material.

The CDR3 spans 15 residues. In germline, CDR1 is SGHTA, CDR2 FQGNSA. V lost 3 bases and J lost 0, with 9 bases in between. In the authors' workflow: Estimation of nucleated cell counts was performed using reference gene primer amplification. The repertoire was sequenced with immunoSEQ multiplex PCR; TCRdb's copy has only in-frame clones and lacks some. The V and J calls and the clone size are those of that table, but D and trimming were determined from the DNA. The sample has around 300,000 clones, roughly 87% seen once; the top ten hold 1%. The V call is TRBV7-2, the J call TRBJ1-3; no clear D. Sequencing was done on a sample of peripheral blood. The receptor comes from a man in his forties or fifties with active or convalescent COVID-19. This chain's CDR3 is CASSLTTLSGNTIYF. CDR3 nucleotide sequence: TGTGCCAGCAGCTTGACTACCCTCTCTGGAAACACCATATATTTT.